Presented here are 11 T cell receptor beta chains from one specimen sequenced in a study of CD4+ T cells in melanoma. Only in-frame clones appear in the TCRdb table, and some are missing; sequencing was by immunoSEQ multiplex PCR. Of about 21,000 clones listed, 78% are singletons. All receptors come from a human donor with melanoma.

V is TRBV5-5 and J is TRBJ1-2; 7 bases agree with TRBD1. V lost 4 bases, J lost 5 bases, and 8 bases stayed unmatched. The CDR3 loop spans 14 amino acids. Germline lookup yields CDR1 SGHKS and CDR2 YYEKEE (reference sequence). The CDR3 loop is CASSPGTEGYGYTF. CDR3 nucleotide sequence: TGTGCCAGCAGCCCCGGGACAGAAGGTTATGGCTACACCTTC. Combining the CDR3 with reference TRBV5-5 and TRBJ1-2 gives the whole variable domain DAGVTQSPTHLIKTRGQQVTLRCSPISGHKSVSWYQQVLGQGPQFIFQYYEKEERGRGNFPDRFSARQFPNYSSELNVNALLLGDSALYLCASSPGTEGYGYTFGSGTRLTVV.

V is TRBV7-6 and J is TRBJ1-5; D is unclear. The V end lost 3 bases, the J end lost 11 bases, and 14 bases lay between the germline ends. Germline values: CDR1 SGHVS, CDR2 FNYEAQ. The CDR3 is 13 residues long. The CDR3 DNA follows: TGTGCCAGCAGCTTCCGACCCGATTGGGCCCAGCATTTT. It is translated as CASSFRPDWAQHF.

The V call is TRBV18, the J call TRBJ1-6, with D possibly matching TRBD1 (6 bases). Trimming shortened V by 0 bases and J by 8 bases, and 11 bases separated the two germline ends. The CDR3 loop spans 15 amino acids. The germline V gene encodes CDR1 KGHSH and CDR2 LQKENI. CDR3 sequence reads: CASSPPDRPDSPLHF. The CDR3 DNA sequence: TGTGCCAGCTCACCACCCGACAGGCCGGATTCACCCCTCCACTTT.

The chain carries TRBV19 and TRBJ2-5; TRBD1 or TRBD2 may be the D gene (5 bases each). Trimming left V 7 bases short and J 5 bases short, with 14 bases between. CDR1 LNHDA and CDR2 SQIVND come from the germline V gene (reference sequence). There are 13 residues in the CDR3. The CDR3 here is CASTPGTWETQYF. The DNA for the CDR3 is TGTGCCAGTACACCGGGGACGTGGGAGACCCAGTACTTC.

In DNA form, the CDR3 reads TGTGCCAGCAGCTGGGCGGGGGGTAGCACAGATACGCAGTATTTT. It specifies CASSWAGGSTDTQYF. The chain joins TRBV5-5 to TRBJ2-3, with TRBD2 matching over 8 bases. The CDR3 is 15 amino acids. Germline CDR1 reads SGHKS; CDR2 reads YYEKEE (reference sequence). V was pared by 3 bases and J by 0 bases, with 3 bases of the junction left unmatched.

V and J are TRBV5-4 and TRBJ2-1, with 9 bases lining up with TRBD1. The trim removed 4 bases at V and 5 bases at J, leaving 7 bases unmatched. The CDR3 covers 15 residues. Germline CDR1 is SGHNT and CDR2 is YYREEE (reference sequence). CDR3 coding DNA: TGTGCCAGCAGCCTCTGGGACAGGGACGACAATGAGCAGTTCTTC. The encoded protein is CASSLWDRDDNEQFF.

The rearrangement links TRBV6-1 to TRBJ1-3; D ambiguous. The CDR3 extends over 17 amino acids. Looked up from germline, CDR1 is MNHNS and CDR2 is SASEGT. Trimming shortened V by 2 bases and J by 4 bases, and 18 bases separated the two germline ends. The DNA of the CDR3 is TGTGCCAGCAGTGAAAATTGGGGAACCGCGTGGGGAAACACCATATATTTT. Translating gives CASSENWGTAWGNTIYF.

This rearrangement joins TRBV7-9 to TRBJ2-3; 8 positions agree with TRBD2. This CDR3 has 18 amino acids. Germline V gives CDR1 SEHNR, CDR2 FQNEAQ (reference sequence). Losses at the gene ends were 6 bases for V and 0 bases for J; bases not matched to a gene: 14. CDR3 protein: CASSSPIAGRTSTDTQYF. CDR3 DNA: TGTGCCAGCAGTTCCCCCATAGCGGGGCGTACTAGCACAGATACGCAGTATTTT.

This clone counts as large. This chain joins TRBV5-1 and TRBJ1-1; 7 bases are shared with TRBD1. Germline CDR1 is SGHRS and CDR2 is YFSETQ. Trimming took 4 bases from V and 0 from J; bases not matched to a gene: 9. This CDR3 spans 16 amino acids. For the CDR3, the DNA is TGCGCCAGCAGCCCCCGACGGGACAGCTTGAACACTGAAGCTTTCTTT. The encoded protein is CASSPRRDSLNTEAFF. Combining the CDR3 with reference TRBV5-1 and TRBJ1-1 gives the whole variable domain KAGVTQTPRYLIKTRGQQVTLSCSPISGHRSVSWYQQTPGQGLQFLFEYFSETQRNKGNFPGRFSGRQFSNSRSEMNVSTLELGDSALYLCASSPRRDSLNTEAFFGQGTRLTVV.

The chain joins TRBV5-4 to TRBJ1-1; TRBD1 might be the D (5 bases). The CDR3 length is 13 residues. Trimming left V 5 bases short and J 7 bases short, with 15 bases between. From germline, CDR1 is SGHNT and CDR2 YYREEE (reference sequence). The CDR3 protein is CASRRTGALEAFF. CDR3 sequence (DNA): TGTGCCAGCAGACGCACCGGGGCGCTTGAAGCTTTCTTT.

The genes are TRBV6-6 and TRBJ1-6; no reliable D call. The germline V gene has CDR1 MNHNY and CDR2 SVGAGI (reference sequence). V lost 6 bases and J 6 bases, leaving 12 bases between the germline ends. The CDR3 is made up of 14 amino acids. CDR3 amino acids: CASRSRTLNSPLHF. The CDR3 nucleotides read TGTGCCAGCAGGAGTCGGACTCTTAATTCACCCCTCCACTTT.